The 27 T cell receptor beta chains in this list originate from one sample, sequenced in a study of hypomethylating agent response in myelodysplastic syndrome. Profiled with immunoSEQ multiplex PCR; TCRdb holds only in-frame clones, not every one. Of approximately 4,500 clones detected, over 80% appear once; the ten largest clones hold about 20%. This specimen consisted of bone marrow, obtained before or after starting hypomethylating agent treatment for myelodysplastic syndrome (not recorded which). The receptors derive from a human donor with myelodysplastic syndrome.

The table lists this clone with a count of one. This chain uses TRBV15 with TRBJ2-2; 9 bases line up with TRBD2. This CDR3 is built from 17 residues. The trim removed 0 bases at V and 1 base at J, leaving 3 bases unmatched. The germline V gene has CDR1 LNHNV and CDR2 YYDKDF (reference sequence). The CDR3 region has the DNA TGTGCCACCAGCAGAGATCGTAGCGGGAGGAACACCGGGGAGCTGTTTTTT. It codes for CATSRDRSGRNTGELFF.

The V gene is TRBV4-2, the J gene TRBJ2-1; TRBD2 aligns across 10 bases. Germline CDR1 reads LGHNA; CDR2 reads YNFKEQ. This CDR3 comprises 16 residues. V lost 4 bases to trimming and J lost 0 bases; unmatched junction nucleotides: 3. CDR3: CASSPTSGTSYNEQFF. The CDR3 DNA reads as TGTGCCAGCAGCCCTACTAGCGGGACCTCCTACAATGAGCAGTTCTTC.

This chain links TRBV6-5 with TRBJ2-3, with a tentative D call TRBD2 (6 bases). CDR1 is MNHEY and CDR2 is SVGAGI in the germline V gene. The length of the CDR3 is 16 residues. Trimming left V 2 bases short and J 3 bases short, with 15 bases between. CDR3 in DNA: TGTGCCAGCAGTTACAGACTAGGTCCAAAAACAGATACGCAGTATTTT. This codes for CASSYRLGPKTDTQYF.

V usage is TRBV7-3 and J usage is TRBJ2-5; D possibly matches TRBD1 or TRBD2 (5 bases each). The DNA end is a closer match to TRBJ2-7, so the J assignment may be wrong. Germline CDR1 reads SGHTA; CDR2 reads FQGTGA. This CDR3 comprises 13 residues. The chain's CDR3 is CASSPTGPDEQYF. The CDR3, as DNA: TGTGCCAGCAGCCCCACGGGGCCCGACGAGCAGTACTTC.

Only one count was recorded for this clone. This chain uses TRBV28 with TRBJ2-6, with no clear D. The CDR3 totals 14 residues. V lost 5 bases, J lost 0 bases, and 5 bases lay in between. The germline CDR1 and CDR2 sequences are MDHEN and SYDVKM. The CDR3 here is CASSRPSGANVLTF. The CDR3 DNA is TGTGCCAGCAGTAGACCCTCTGGGGCCAACGTCCTGACTTTC.

This chain uses TRBV15 with TRBJ2-2, with D perhaps TRBD1 or TRBD2 (5 bases each). The germline CDR1 and CDR2 sequences are LNHNV and YYDKDF (reference sequence). The V and J ends lost 0 bases and 6 bases respectively, with 14 bases between them. This CDR3 has 16 residues. CDR3 in DNA: TGTGCCACCAGCAGAGATGCCGGGGCGCGGTCCGGGGAGCTGTTTTTT. Translation: CATSRDAGARSGELFF. Complete variable domain (other parts from reference TRBV15 and TRBJ2-2): DAMVIQNPRYQVTQFGKPVTLSCSQTLNHNVMYWYQQKSSQAPKLLFHYYDKDFNNEADTPDNFQSRRPNTSFCFLDIRSPGLGDTAMYLCATSRDAGARSGELFFGEGSRLTVL.

This clone was counted only a few times. The chain joins TRBV7-9 to TRBJ1-5; D is uncertain. The CDR3 sequence is 12 residues long. Per germline, CDR1 SEHNR and CDR2 FQNEAQ (reference sequence). V gave up 3 bases and J gave up 7 bases, with 7 bases separating them. In DNA, the CDR3 is TGTGCCAGCAGCTTTCCGGGCCAGCCCCAGCATTTT. It codes for CASSFPGQPQHF. The variable domain in full, completed from reference TRBV7-9 and TRBJ1-5, reads DTGVSQNPRHKITKRGQNVTFRCDPISEHNRLYWYRQTLGQGPEFLTYFQNEAQLEKSRLLSDRFSAERPKGSFSTLEIQRTEQGDSAMYLCASSFPGQPQHFGDGTRLSIL.

This chain links TRBV10-1 with TRBJ2-3; D might be TRBD1 (5 bases). This CDR3 comprises 13 residues. The germline gives CDR1 WNHNN, CDR2 SYGVQD (reference sequence). V was shortened by 0 bases and J by 5 bases, with 6 bases between the two germline ends. The CDR3 nucleotides read TGCGCCAGCAGTGAGTCAGGGGTAGATACGCAGTATTTT. Translated, it gives CASSESGVDTQYF.

V and J are TRBV7-6 and TRBJ1-4; TRBD1 might be the D (5 bases). V was cut by 0 bases and J by 11 bases, with 10 bases left in between. This CDR3 comprises 13 residues. Germline V gene lookup returns CDR1 SGHVS and CDR2 FNYEAQ. CDR3 in amino acids: CASSLAGTEKLFF. CDR3 DNA sequence: TGTGCCAGCAGCTTAGCGGGGACCGAGAAACTGTTTTTT.

The V and J genes are TRBV29-1 and TRBJ2-3, with a tentative D call TRBD2 (5 bases). The germline V gene has CDR1 SQVTM and CDR2 ANQGSEA. Trimming stripped 1 base from V and 1 base from J, with 12 bases between. CDR3 length equals 15 residues. The CDR3 nucleotides are TGCAGCGTTGAAGCTCAGTCGCGGGGCACAGATACGCAGTATTTT. Translating gives CSVEAQSRGTDTQYF.

This rearrangement joins TRBV18 to TRBJ1-2; D may be TRBD1 (5 bases). This CDR3 is 14 amino acids long. Deletions cut 0 bases from V and 8 bases from J, with 13 bases between. Germline V gives CDR1 KGHSH, CDR2 LQKENI. Here the CDR3 DNA reads TGTGCCAGCTCACCACCGGCCGGGACGCAGGGCTACACCTTC. Protein: CASSPPAGTQGYTF.

The table lists this clone with a few counts. The chain uses TRBV6-1 and TRBJ2-7; TRBD1 or TRBD2 may be the D gene (5 bases each). CDR3 length: 11 amino acids. The germline V gene encodes CDR1 MNHNS and CDR2 SASEGT. Trimming stripped 11 bases from V and 7 bases from J, with 15 bases between. CDR3 sequence reads: CAGGGFWEQYF. The CDR3 DNA sequence: TGTGCCGGGGGTGGGTTCTGGGAGCAGTACTTC.

The chain recombines TRBV6-1 with TRBJ1-2; 11 bases are a match to TRBD1. Germline values: CDR1 MNHNS, CDR2 SASEGT. The CDR3 totals 17 residues. The V and J ends lost 1 base and 4 bases, in that order; junction bases with no gene match: 8. The CDR3 DNA reads TGTGCCAGCAGTGAAGGAGGGACAGGGGGTGGCAGCTATGGCTACACCTTC. Protein sequence: CASSEGGTGGGSYGYTF.

This clone was detected a few times. The CDR3 region is CASSDRERFSYEQYF. The DNA of the CDR3 is TGCGCCAGCAGCGACAGGGAGCGATTCTCCTACGAGCAGTACTTC. The chain has TRBV4-1 and TRBJ2-7; TRBD1 agrees at 7 bases. The ends lost 5 bases at V and 0 bases at J; junction bases unmatched: 7. Germline V gene sequence: CDR1 MGHRA, CDR2 YSYEKL. CDR3 length equals 15 residues.

The chain links TRBV9 to TRBJ2-7, with D uncertain. V was cut by 0 bases and J by 4 bases, with 11 bases left in between. Germline CDR1 SGDLS, CDR2 YYNGEE. This CDR3 has 14 residues. CDR3 residues: CASSVAPTEYEQYF. The CDR3 DNA sequence: TGTGCCAGCAGCGTAGCCCCGACTGAATACGAGCAGTACTTC.

The chain employs TRBV7-2 and TRBJ1-4; no definite D call. The CDR3 length is 13 residues. CDR1 is SGHTA, CDR2 FQGNSA, per germline. Trimming took off 5 bases at V and 8 bases at J, with 12 bases between the two ends. This chain's CDR3 is CASSRKGREKLFF. CDR3 DNA sequence: TGTGCCAGCAGCCGGAAGGGCCGGGAAAAACTGTTTTTT.

The rearrangement links TRBV28 to TRBJ2-1; 8 nucleotides match TRBD2. Germline V lookup: CDR1 MDHEN, CDR2 SYDVKM. CDR3 length: 15 amino acids. Trimming took 2 bases from V and 8 from J; bases not matched to a gene: 8. CDR3 DNA: TGTGCCAGCAGTTTAATCGGGGGGGAAGGCTATGAGCAGTTCTTC. Translation gives CASSLIGGEGYEQFF.

The V call is TRBV19, the J call TRBJ2-5, with 8 bases matching TRBD1. V lost 3 bases and J lost 5; bases outside the gene matches: 8. The germline V gene has CDR1 LNHDA and CDR2 SQIVND (reference sequence). CDR3 length: 15 amino acids. The CDR3 nucleotides read TGTGCCAGTAGTATCTCCGGACAGGGAAGTGAGACCCAGTACTTC. Its translation is CASSISGQGSETQYF.

The V and J genes are TRBV4-1 and TRBJ2-1, with no clear D. The germline V gene encodes CDR1 MGHRA and CDR2 YSYEKL. Deletions cut 0 bases from V and 5 bases from J, with 5 bases between. The CDR3 contains 13 residues. The CDR3 region is CASSQDPDNEQFF. In DNA, the CDR3 is TGCGCCAGCAGCCAAGATCCCGACAATGAGCAGTTCTTC.

The chain joins TRBV6-5 to TRBJ2-5; D not resolved. The J call may be incorrect, as the DNA end agrees better with TRBJ2-7. The CDR3 loop spans 12 amino acids. Germline loops: CDR1 MNHEY, CDR2 SVGAGI. CDR3 nucleotides: TGTGCCAGCAGTGAAAAAAGCTACGAGCAGTACTTC. Amino acid sequence: CASSEKSYEQYF.

The V gene is TRBV7-2, the J gene TRBJ2-3; 9 nucleotides agree with TRBD2. With 1 base clipped from V and 10 bases from J, the junction kept 9 bases outside the gene matches. The germline V gene has CDR1 SGHTA and CDR2 FQGNSA. CDR3 length: 15 amino acids. This chain's CDR3 is CASSLVAGGASAQYF. CDR3 nucleotides: TGTGCCAGCAGCTTAGTGGCGGGGGGGGCTTCGGCGCAGTATTTT.

The gene calls are TRBV6-6 and TRBJ2-2; unclear D gene. The CDR3 is 12 amino acids. V was clipped by 6 bases and J by 7 bases, with 9 bases between them. Germline V CDR1 and CDR2: MNHNY, SVGAGI (reference sequence). CDR3 protein: CASSSLVGELFF. The CDR3 coding sequence is TGTGCCAGCAGCTCCCTGGTCGGGGAGCTGTTTTTT.

This clone appeared a single time. This chain uses TRBV9 with TRBJ2-3; possible D gene TRBD1, 6 bases. V shed 0 bases and J shed 5 bases, with 13 bases lying between them. CDR1 is SGDLS and CDR2 is YYNGEE in the germline V gene. The CDR3 is 15 amino acids. The CDR3 DNA reads as TGTGCCAGCAGCGTAGGGGCCGCCAGGGGAGATACGCAGTATTTT. This codes for CASSVGAARGDTQYF.

In DNA form, the CDR3 reads TGTGCCAGCATAACCGCTCGGGGCTATGGCTACACCTTC. It translates to CASITARGYGYTF. The V and J genes are TRBV6-1 and TRBJ1-2; unclear D gene. This CDR3 has 13 residues. The germline V gene has CDR1 MNHNS and CDR2 SASEGT. V lost 7 bases, J lost 4 bases, and 13 bases lay in between.

V and J are TRBV19 and TRBJ2-5, with TRBD2 matching over 9 bases. Trimming removed 5 bases from V and 5 bases from J; junction bases left unmatched: 6. The length of the CDR3 is 14 residues. The germline CDR1 and CDR2 sequences are LNHDA and SQIVND (reference sequence). The CDR3 loop is CASSLASGKETQYF. The CDR3 coding sequence is TGTGCCAGTAGTCTCGCTAGCGGGAAGGAGACCCAGTACTTC.

The gene calls are TRBV4-1 and TRBJ2-1; 9 bases match TRBD2. This CDR3 has 18 residues. CDR1 and CDR2 from the germline V gene are MGHRA and YSYEKL. Trimming at V came to 0 bases and at J to 3 bases, leaving 9 bases not matched to a gene. The CDR3 sequence: CASSQEVLAGLLYNEQFF. The CDR3 region has the DNA TGCGCCAGCAGCCAAGAAGTCCTAGCGGGATTACTCTACAATGAGCAGTTCTTC.

The J gene is TRBJ1-2, the V gene TRBV4-1, with D maybe TRBD1 (5 bases). V shed 2 bases and J shed 3 bases, with 13 bases lying between them. The CDR3 has 15 amino acids. Germline V gives CDR1 MGHRA, CDR2 YSYEKL. Here the CDR3 DNA reads TGCGCCAGCAGCCAACTGTGGGCCAGGGACTATGGCTACACCTTC. As protein: CASSQLWARDYGYTF.